Listed here are 20 T cell receptor beta chains from one sample, sequenced in a study of cytomegalovirus exposure and HLA in healthy donors (dated by TCRdb to the late 2010s). The library was produced with the immunoSEQ multiplex PCR assay. For the multiplex PCR, a mixture combining 60 forward primers for TCR Vbeta segments and 13 reverse primers for TCR Jbeta segments was used. In its TCRdb copy, this immuneACCESS table keeps in-frame sequences only and misses some clones. Where compared with another copy, unresolved V genes explain less than half of these, and the others have no known cause. The sample table records fewer than 120,000 clones; over 65% of these occur just once. Over 10% of the sample comes from the top ten. The sequencing sample was made of PBMCs. All receptors derive from a man younger than 45 in good health and CMV-seropositive.

V gene TRBV7-9 combines with J gene TRBJ1-4; D may be TRBD1 (6 bases). Germline CDR1 reads SEHNR; CDR2 reads FQNEAQ (reference sequence). The CDR3 consists of 14 residues. Trimming removed 5 bases from V and 8 bases from J, with 15 bases in between. The CDR3 here is CASSTTTGPEKLFF. Here the CDR3 DNA reads TGTGCCAGCAGCACTACCACAGGGCCAGAAAAACTGTTTTTT. The variable domain in full, with the rest retrieved from reference TRBV7-9 and TRBJ1-4, is DTGVSQNPRHKITKRGQNVTFRCDPISEHNRLYWYRQTLGQGPEFLTYFQNEAQLEKSRLLSDRFSAERPKGSFSTLEIQRTEQGDSAMYLCASSTTTGPEKLFFGSGTQLSVL.

The chain carries TRBV27 and TRBJ2-3, with D hard to call. Germline CDR1 MNHEY, CDR2 SMNVEV (reference sequence). This CDR3 has 14 residues. The V gene lost 1 base and the J gene lost 6 bases, with 11 bases spanning the gap. The CDR3 loop reads CASSLLARLDTQYF. Here the CDR3 DNA reads TGTGCCAGCAGTTTATTGGCTAGATTGGATACGCAGTATTTT.

The chain has TRBV9 and TRBJ2-1, with 12 bases identical to TRBD2. Germline lookup yields CDR1 SGDLS and CDR2 YYNGEE. The CDR3 has 17 residues. Unmatched junction bases numbered 8, after V lost 0 bases and J lost 7 bases. CDR3 amino acids: CASSVAPSGGAGNEQFF. The CDR3 DNA follows: TGTGCCAGCAGCGTAGCTCCTAGCGGGGGGGCGGGAAATGAGCAGTTCTTC.

This clone has more than one count but fewer than ten. The rearrangement links TRBV5-4 to TRBJ2-3; D remains ambiguous. Germline assignment: CDR1 SGHNT and CDR2 YYREEE (reference sequence). The CDR3 runs to 13 residues. Trimming removed 0 bases from V and 4 bases from J, with 6 bases in between. CDR3 protein: CASSLATADTQYF. DNA of the CDR3: TGTGCCAGCAGCTTGGCCACGGCAGATACGCAGTATTTT. Full variable domain (outside the CDR3, taken from reference TRBV5-4 and TRBJ2-3): ETGVTQSPTHLIKTRGQQVTLRCSSQSGHNTVSWYQQALGQGPQFIFQYYREEENGRGNFPPRFSGLQFPNYSSELNVNALELDDSALYLCASSLATADTQYFGPGTRLTVL.

The chain has TRBV5-6 and TRBJ2-2, with 9 positions matching TRBD1. The CDR3 totals 16 residues. Trimming cost V 4 bases and J 6 bases; bases outside gene matches: 10. The germline CDR1 and CDR2 sequences are SGHDT and YYEEEE. The CDR3 spells CASSPPRTGVAGELFF. CDR3 bases: TGTGCCAGCAGCCCCCCCCGGACAGGGGTGGCCGGGGAGCTGTTTTTT.

This chain joins TRBV28 and TRBJ1-5; D gene unclear. The germline V and J ends were trimmed by 3 bases and 5 bases, with 11 bases remaining between them. There are 14 residues in the CDR3. Germline lookup yields CDR1 MDHEN and CDR2 SYDVKM. The CDR3 reads CASSFVSGYQPQHF. The CDR3 bases are TGTGCCAGCAGTTTCGTTTCAGGCTATCAGCCCCAGCATTTT. Variable domain in full (rest from reference TRBV28 and TRBJ1-5): DVKVTQSSRYLVKRTGEKVFLECVQDMDHENMFWYRQDPGLGLRLIYFSYDVKMKEKGDIPEGYSVSREKKERFSLILESASTNQTSMYLCASSFVSGYQPQHFGDGTRLSIL.

The chain uses TRBV30 and TRBJ1-4; the D is unclear. This CDR3 region has 13 residues. Germline assignment: CDR1 GTSNPN and CDR2 SVGIG (reference sequence). Trimming took 3 bases from V and 7 from J, leaving 12 bases between them. The CDR3 sequence: CAWRVLRSEKLFF. CDR3 bases: TGTGCCTGGAGGGTCCTGCGGAGTGAAAAACTGTTTTTT.

This rearrangement joins TRBV9 to TRBJ2-7, with 9 bases identical to TRBD1. Germline values: CDR1 SGDLS, CDR2 YYNGEE. V lost 0 bases, J lost 7 bases, and 11 bases stayed unmatched. This CDR3 is 16 amino acids long. The CDR3 is CASSVGVRDRAGEQYF. The CDR3 DNA sequence: TGTGCCAGCAGCGTAGGAGTCCGGGACAGGGCGGGTGAGCAGTACTTC.

The chain combines TRBV7-2 with TRBJ1-1; 9 bases align to TRBD1. Per the germline V gene, CDR1 is SGHTA and CDR2 is FQGNSA. The V segment lost 5 bases and the J segment 5 bases; nucleotides outside the gene matches: 3. There are 13 residues in the CDR3. CDR3 amino acids: CASSLQGATEAFF. CDR3 DNA sequence: TGTGCCAGCAGCCTACAGGGGGCAACTGAAGCTTTCTTT.

This sequence joins TRBV30 and TRBJ2-1, with 15 bases that match TRBD2. Germline CDR1 and CDR2: GTSNPN and SVGIG (reference sequence). V lost 3 bases to trimming and J lost 1 base; unmatched junction nucleotides: 7. This CDR3 spans 18 amino acids. The CDR3 protein is CAWRGWTSGGGSYNEQFF. CDR3 DNA: TGTGCCTGGAGGGGGTGGACTAGCGGGGGGGGGTCCTACAATGAGCAGTTCTTC.

The chain joins TRBV6-5 to TRBJ2-5; maybe TRBD2 (5 bases). Gene TRBJ2-7 matches the end of the DNA better, so the J call may be wrong. The CDR3 covers 14 residues. Germline CDR1 and CDR2: MNHEY and SVGAGI. CDR3 protein: CASSRESRNYEQYF. The CDR3 DNA sequence: TGTGCCAGCAGTCGGGAATCACGTAACTACGAGCAGTACTTC.

The chain's CDR3 is CASSERWTSGVYEQYF. In DNA, the CDR3 is TGTGCCAGCAGTGAACGCTGGACTAGCGGGGTTTACGAGCAGTACTTC. V is TRBV6-1 and J is TRBJ2-5; 12 nucleotides line up with TRBD2. The end of the DNA fits TRBJ2-7 better, so the J call may be wrong. Germline V gene lookup returns CDR1 MNHNS and CDR2 SASEGT. This CDR3 has 16 amino acids.

The chain couples TRBV6-5 to TRBJ2-3; D is possibly TRBD2 (6 bases). The length of the CDR3 is 15 residues. CDR1 MNHEY and CDR2 SVGAGI come from the germline V gene. The ends were cut back, 4 bases at V and 1 base at J, with 12 bases in the middle. The CDR3 here is CASSSRGAGTDTQYF. CDR3 nucleotide sequence: TGTGCCAGCAGTTCGCGGGGTGCGGGCACAGATACGCAGTATTTT.

The chain combines TRBV5-8 with TRBJ1-5; possible D gene TRBD1, 6 bases. The CDR3 sequence is 15 residues long. Germline CDR1 reads SGHTS; CDR2 reads YDEGEE. V gave up 6 bases and J gave up 3 bases, with 16 bases separating them. The CDR3 loop reads CASIHRQANNQPQHF. CDR3 coding DNA: TGTGCCAGCATCCATCGACAGGCCAACAATCAGCCCCAGCATTTT.

This rearrangement joins TRBV4-1 to TRBJ1-2, with 12 bases lining up with TRBD1. Germline CDR1 and CDR2: MGHRA and YSYEKL. J lost 4 bases, V lost 3 bases, and 3 bases had no gene match. The CDR3 length is 15 residues. In DNA form, the CDR3 reads TGCGCCAGCAGCCACCGGGACAGGGGGCCCTATGGCTACACCTTC. Protein: CASSHRDRGPYGYTF.

This chain links TRBV2 with TRBJ2-5; 13 nucleotides match TRBD2. Germline V gene data show CDR1 as SNHLY and CDR2 as FYNNEI. The V segment lost 2 bases and the J segment 4 bases; nucleotides outside the gene matches: 4. The CDR3 is made up of 16 amino acids. This CDR3 is CASSETGLAGAETQYF. The CDR3 DNA sequence: TGTGCCAGCAGTGAAACCGGACTAGCGGGGGCAGAGACCCAGTACTTC.

Note on this clone: The same CDR3 is also encoded by other DNA sequences in this sample. V and J are TRBV11-2 and TRBJ2-7, with TRBD2 as a possible D gene (5 bases). Germline values: CDR1 SGHAT, CDR2 FQNNGV. The CDR3 consists of 14 residues. V lost 5 bases to trimming and J lost 0 bases, with 11 bases between them. This CDR3 is CASSLAGSSYEQYF. In DNA form, the CDR3 reads TGTGCCAGCAGCCTGGCGGGTAGCTCCTACGAGCAGTACTTC.

The chain joins TRBV9 to TRBJ1-3; 8 bases map to TRBD1. The CDR3 has 16 amino acids. With 4 bases clipped from V and 3 bases from J, the junction kept 9 bases outside the gene matches. The germline V gene has CDR1 SGDLS and CDR2 YYNGEE. The CDR3 coding sequence is TGTGCCAGCAGCTCCCCGGACAGGGAAAATGGAAACACCATATATTTT. Residues: CASSSPDRENGNTIYF.

J is TRBJ1-2 and V is TRBV28; a possible D gene is TRBD1 (6 bases). V was trimmed by 5 bases and J by 8 bases, leaving 15 bases between them. Germline CDR1 MDHEN, CDR2 SYDVKM. This CDR3 comprises 13 residues. The CDR3 reads CASSNRDTRGYTF. The CDR3, as DNA: TGTGCCAGCAGTAACCGGGACACGAGGGGCTACACCTTC.

This chain joins TRBV7-8 and TRBJ1-5; TRBD1 matches 10 bases. Germline CDR1 is SGHVS and CDR2 is FQNEAQ. The CDR3 runs 17 residues. The trim removed 5 bases at V and 2 bases at J, leaving 9 bases unmatched. CDR3: CASSPRTGTGGNQPQHF. Written as DNA, the CDR3 is TGTGCCAGCAGCCCACGAACAGGGACAGGGGGCAATCAGCCCCAGCATTTT. Filled out from reference TRBV7-8 and TRBJ1-5, the complete variable domain reads GAGVSQSPRYKVAKRGQDVALRCDPISGHVSLFWYQQALGQGPEFLTYFQNEAQLDKSGLPSDRFFAERPEGSVSTLKIQRTQQEDSAVYLCASSPRTGTGGNQPQHFGDGTRLSIL.